One and the same sample provided the 17 T cell receptor beta chains below, sequenced in a study of cytomegalovirus exposure and HLA in healthy donors. In the PCR, 60 Vbeta and 13 Jbeta primers were used. TCRdb's copy holds only in-frame clones and misses some; the assay was immunoSEQ multiplex PCR. Here the sample spans approximately 160,000 clones, around three quarters being singletons. Sequencing used PBMCs. The receptor source for this set is a woman aged 50 to 60 in good health and CMV-seropositive.

The V gene is TRBV5-1, the J gene TRBJ2-2; TRBD2 aligns across 14 bases. V was clipped by 0 bases and J by 2 bases; unmatched bases: 15. This CDR3 is 22 amino acids long. The V gene's germline CDR1 is SGHRS and CDR2 YFSETQ. CDR3 residues: CASSLASPPGLAGEGNTGELFF. Here the CDR3 DNA reads TGCGCCAGCAGCTTGGCCTCGCCACCGGGACTAGCGGGAGAAGGTAACACCGGGGAGCTGTTTTTT.

The rearrangement uses TRBV28 and TRBJ1-1; TRBD1 aligns across 9 bases. With 7 bases clipped from V and 2 bases from J, the junction kept 5 bases outside the gene matches. CDR3 length equals 14 residues. In germline, CDR1 is MDHEN, CDR2 SYDVKM. CDR3 protein: CASTPDRGNTEAFF. The CDR3 DNA reads as TGTGCCAGCACCCCGGACAGGGGAAACACTGAAGCTTTCTTT.

This chain joins TRBV28 and TRBJ2-1, with unresolved D. Per the germline V gene, CDR1 is MDHEN and CDR2 is SYDVKM. With 6 bases removed from V and 2 bases from J, the gap between germline ends came to 14 bases. The CDR3 loop spans 15 amino acids. The CDR3 sequence is CASSSSGGTYNEQFF. The CDR3 nucleotides are TGTGCCAGCAGCAGTAGTGGCGGAACCTACAATGAGCAGTTCTTC.

The V call is TRBV2, the J call TRBJ2-7; TRBD2 is a possible D gene (5 bases). The germline V gene has CDR1 SNHLY and CDR2 FYNNEI. The V and J ends lost 5 bases and 7 bases respectively, with 15 bases between them. This CDR3 contains 13 residues. In DNA form, the CDR3 reads TGTGCCAGCAGTCGTGAGGGAGTGGGGGAGCAGTACTTC. The encoded protein is CASSREGVGEQYF.

This clone was seen a single time. The gene calls are TRBV19 and TRBJ1-1, with D unclear. The CDR3 extends over 15 amino acids. The germline gives CDR1 LNHDA, CDR2 SQIVND (reference sequence). V lost 1 base, J lost 1 base, and 10 bases lay in between. The CDR3 sequence is CASSIGTSGNTEAFF. The DNA of the CDR3 is TGTGCCAGTAGTATAGGGACTTCGGGGAACACTGAAGCTTTCTTT.

This rearrangement joins TRBV4-3 to TRBJ1-1, with D possibly matching TRBD1 (5 bases). Trimming cost V 4 bases and J 2 bases, with 14 bases left between them. Germline V gene sequence: CDR1 LGHNA, CDR2 YSLEER. The CDR3 has 15 residues. The CDR3, as DNA: TGCGCCAGCAGCCGAGATGTAGACAGCAACACTGAAGCTTTCTTT. Residues: CASSRDVDSNTEAFF.

V usage is TRBV7-9 and J usage is TRBJ2-7, with D possibly matching TRBD1 (6 bases). Germline CDR1 is SEHNR and CDR2 is FQNEAQ (reference sequence). The CDR3 is made up of 16 amino acids. The V and J ends lost 4 bases and 0 bases respectively, with 16 bases between them. The CDR3 reads CASSSTDSISSYEQYF. The CDR3, as DNA: TGTGCCAGCAGCTCAACGGACAGCATATCCTCCTACGAGCAGTACTTC.

In its sample, this clone was seen a few times. J is TRBJ2-5 and V is TRBV5-3; D may be TRBD2 (5 bases). TRBV5-3 is identified as an open reading frame with a role that is uncertain. There are 12 residues in the CDR3. V lost 7 bases to trimming and J lost 9 bases, with 16 bases between them. The CDR3 is CARGLLLSAQYF. The CDR3, as DNA: TGTGCCAGAGGACTGCTCCTCTCGGCCCAGTACTTC.

The chain joins TRBV2 to TRBJ1-1, with TRBD1 identical over 7 bases. The CDR3 spans 14 residues. Trimming at V came to 8 bases and at J to 6 bases, leaving 12 bases not matched to a gene. The germline V gene has CDR1 SNHLY and CDR2 FYNNEI. CDR3 DNA: TGTGCCAGCGCCCCAAACCCCCAGGGGGCTGAAGCTTTCTTT. Amino acids: CASAPNPQGAEAFF.

V usage is TRBV7-3 and J usage is TRBJ2-3; TRBD1 might be the D (6 bases). The CDR3 runs 13 residues. With 5 bases removed from V and 7 bases from J, the gap between germline ends came to 13 bases. The germline V gene encodes CDR1 SGHTA and CDR2 FQGTGA. The chain's CDR3 is CASSTGLGNTQYF. The CDR3 DNA sequence: TGTGCCAGCAGCACAGGGCTGGGAAATACGCAGTATTTT.

This CDR3 reads CASSLTGVNTEAFF. The CDR3 nucleotides are TGTGCCAGCAGCTTGACAGGAGTCAACACTGAAGCTTTCTTT. The chain has TRBV7-2 and TRBJ1-1; perhaps TRBD1 as D (6 bases). The V gene's germline CDR1 is SGHTA and CDR2 FQGNSA. The CDR3 length is 14 residues. With 3 bases removed from V and 2 bases from J, the gap between germline ends came to 10 bases. The whole variable domain, remainder taken from reference TRBV7-2 and TRBJ1-1, is GAGVSQSPSNKVTEKGKDVELRCDPISGHTALYWYRQSLGQGLEFLIYFQGNSAPDKSGLPSDRFSAERTGGSVSTLTIQRTQQEDSAVYLCASSLTGVNTEAFFGQGTRLTVV.

The J gene is TRBJ2-1, the V gene TRBV2; TRBD1 matches 7 bases. Germline V lookup: CDR1 SNHLY, CDR2 FYNNEI. This CDR3 contains 14 residues. V lost 3 bases to trimming and J lost 8 bases; unmatched junction nucleotides: 7. CDR3 bases: TGTGCCAGCAGTGAGGGGACAGTCCGTCATGAGCAGTTCTTC. Its translation is CASSEGTVRHEQFF.

The J gene is TRBJ2-1, the V gene TRBV5-1; possibly TRBD2 for D (7 bases). The CDR3 sequence is 16 residues long. Germline CDR1 and CDR2: SGHRS and YFSETQ. V dropped 1 base and J dropped 4 bases, with 15 bases sitting between them. The CDR3 DNA reads as TGCGCCAGCAGCTTGTTGGGGGGGACACTTTACAATGAGCAGTTCTTC. Amino acid sequence: CASSLLGGTLYNEQFF.

The rearrangement uses TRBV10-3 and TRBJ1-1, with 7 positions matching TRBD1. The CDR3 extends over 12 amino acids. V lost 9 bases, J lost 0 bases, and 1 base stayed unmatched. Germline values: CDR1 ENHRY, CDR2 SYGVKD. The CDR3 DNA is TGTGCCATGGGGACAGTGAACACTGAAGCTTTCTTT. Protein sequence: CAMGTVNTEAFF.

The chain couples TRBV13 to TRBJ1-1; D is ambiguous. V lost 5 bases, J lost 6 bases, and 13 bases lay in between. Germline V lookup: CDR1 PRHDT, CDR2 FYEKMQ (reference sequence). This CDR3 is 13 amino acids long. The CDR3 protein is CASSPLRAPEAFF. CDR3 bases: TGTGCCAGCAGCCCGCTGAGGGCCCCTGAAGCTTTCTTT.

V usage is TRBV7-2 and J usage is TRBJ2-1; a possible D gene is TRBD1 (6 bases). The CDR3 consists of 14 residues. V lost 5 bases, J lost 4 bases, and 12 bases lay in between. Looked up from germline, CDR1 is SGHTA and CDR2 is FQGNSA. CDR3 in amino acids: CASSTGQPYNEQFF. The CDR3 DNA sequence: TGTGCCAGCAGCACCGGACAGCCTTACAATGAGCAGTTCTTC.

The rearrangement links TRBV11-3 to TRBJ1-3, with 7 bases fitting TRBD1. The germline CDR1 and CDR2 sequences are SGHNT and YENEEA. V was clipped by 1 base and J by 2 bases; unmatched bases: 2. The CDR3 runs 15 residues. CDR3 sequence (DNA): TGTGCCAGCAGCTTAGGAGGGGGCGCTGGAAACACCATATATTTT. Protein sequence: CASSLGGGAGNTIYF.